This T cell receptor beta chain stems from a study of shared clonotypes between healthy human individuals. Regarding the study as a whole: Generation probability values for non-shared clonotypes were lower than those for clonotypes shared by all four donors. Richness estimates generally favored naive over memory subsets.

Authors' methods: Junction-only immunoSEQ sequences carried no quality scores, so filtering differed. Here immunoSEQ multiplex PCR was the method, and the copy in TCRdb shows in-frame clones only, minus some. V, J and clone size were drawn from that table, and D and trimming were deduced from the DNA. In the table there are roughly 1 million clones, more than 65% of which are singletons. For this clone: The target antigen is unknown.

Sequencing was carried out using memory CD4+ T cells sorted from blood. As to subset: CD45RA-negative fraction. This receptor was obtained from a young man in good health.

The CDR3 loop reads CSVRRDVSEKLFF. The DNA for the CDR3 is TGCAGCGTCCGTCGGGATGTGAGTGAAAAACTGTTTTTT. The V and J genes are TRBV29-1 and TRBJ1-4; D gene ambiguous. The CDR3 totals 13 residues. Trimming removed 6 bases at V and 7 bases at J, with 15 bases between. Germline CDR1 and CDR2: SQVTM and ANQGSEA.